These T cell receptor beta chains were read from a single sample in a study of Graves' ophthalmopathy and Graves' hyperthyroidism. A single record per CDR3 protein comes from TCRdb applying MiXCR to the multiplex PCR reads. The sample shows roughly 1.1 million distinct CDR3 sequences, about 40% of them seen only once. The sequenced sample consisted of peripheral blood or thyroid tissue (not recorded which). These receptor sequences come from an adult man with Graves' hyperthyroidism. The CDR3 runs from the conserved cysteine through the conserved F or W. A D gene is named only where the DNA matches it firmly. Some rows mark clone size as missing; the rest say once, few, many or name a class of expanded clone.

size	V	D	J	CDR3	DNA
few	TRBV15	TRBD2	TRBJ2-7	CATSRESSGIGYEQYF	TGTGCCACCAGCAGAGAGTCTAGCGGGATCGGCTACGAGCAGTACTTC
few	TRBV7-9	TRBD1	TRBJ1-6	CASSHRGRNSPLHF	TGTGCCAGCAGCCACAGGGGGCGGAATTCACCCCTCCACTTT
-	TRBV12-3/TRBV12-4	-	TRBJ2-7	CASNGGQYIYEQYF	TGTGCCAGCAATGGCGGACAGTACATCTACGAGCAGTACTTC
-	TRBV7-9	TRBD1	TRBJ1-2	CASTDRGVGYTF	TGTGCCAGCACAGACAGGGGAGTCGGCTACACCTTC
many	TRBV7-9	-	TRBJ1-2	CASSTRDGYGYTF	TGTGCCAGCAGCACCCGGGACGGCTATGGCTACACCTTC
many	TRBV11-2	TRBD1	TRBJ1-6	CASSYGTAQPLHF	TGTGCCAGCAGCTACGGGACAGCGCAACCCCTCCACTTT
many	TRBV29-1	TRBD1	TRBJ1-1	CSTWDSLREAFF	TGCAGCACGTGGGACAGTCTAAGGGAAGCTTTCTTT
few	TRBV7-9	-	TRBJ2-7	CASSSPRLLYEQYF	TGTGCCAGCAGCAGCCCCCGGCTTCTATACGAGCAGTACTTC
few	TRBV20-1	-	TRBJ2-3	CSARDLTARDTQYF	TGCAGTGCTAGAGACCTGACAGCACGCGATACGCAGTATTTT
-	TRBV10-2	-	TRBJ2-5	CASSGTEKSSETQYF	TGCGCCAGCAGCGGGACGGAGAAATCCTCTGAGACCCAGTACTTC
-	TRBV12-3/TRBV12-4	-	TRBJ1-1	CASGSGAGTETFF	TGTGCCAGCGGATCTGGGGCGGGCACTGAAACTTTCTTT
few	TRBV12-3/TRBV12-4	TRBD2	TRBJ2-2	CASSLLQPRTSGTGELFF	TGTGCCAGCAGTTTACTCCAGCCACGGACTAGCGGCACCGGGGAGCTGTTTTTT
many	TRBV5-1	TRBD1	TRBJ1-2	CASSEGTGWNPYGYTF	TGCGCCAGCAGCGAGGGGACAGGGTGGAACCCCTATGGCTACACCTTC
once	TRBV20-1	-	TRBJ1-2	CSASRGVTGGYTF	TGCAGTGCTAGCAGGGGAGTTACCGGCGGCTACACCTTC
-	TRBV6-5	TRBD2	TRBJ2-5	CASSQVGGVETQYF	TGTGCCAGCAGTCAGGTCGGGGGGGTGGAGACCCAGTACTTC
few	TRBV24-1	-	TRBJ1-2	CATRDSLDYGYTF	TGTGCCACCAGGGACAGTCTCGACTATGGCTACACCTTC
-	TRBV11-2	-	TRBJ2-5	CASARLGGETQYF	TGCGCCAGCGCCCGCCTTGGGGGAGAGACCCAGTACTTC
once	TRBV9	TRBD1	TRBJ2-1	CASGDRAREQFF	TGTGCCAGTGGGGACAGGGCCAGAGAGCAGTTCTTC